One and the same sample provided the 21 T cell receptor beta chains below, sequenced in a study of T cell repertoires in cytomegalovirus infection. No antigens are known for them. TCRdb redid the calling of the reads with MiXCR, one entry per CDR3 protein. The sample consists of 450,000 to 600,000 distinct CDR3 sequences, 30% to 40% of them appearing once. Source: cultured PBMCs, taken from culture after CMV antigen stimulation. These receptors were taken from a human donor in good health (CMV status not recorded). Some clones in this sample may be carry-over from other donors' samples.

The chain is built from TRBV28 and TRBJ1-5; D is perhaps TRBD1 (6 bases). The CDR3 is 17 residues long. Trimming removed 3 bases at V and 2 bases at J, with 17 bases between. Germline V gives CDR1 MDHEN, CDR2 SYDVKM. CDR3 amino acids: CASSFVTGGWGNQPQHF. CDR3 nucleotide sequence: TGTGCCAGCAGTTTCGTCACGGGGGGCTGGGGCAATCAGCCCCAGCATTTT.

The chain recombines TRBV4-3 with TRBJ2-7; 7 bases line up with TRBD2. There are 14 residues in the CDR3. Per the germline V gene, CDR1 is LGHNA and CDR2 is YSLEER. The ends lost 2 bases at V and 7 bases at J; junction bases unmatched: 8. CDR3 sequence (DNA): TGCGCCAGCAGCCAACCAGCCAGGACTAGAGAGCAGTACGTC. Translation: CASSQPARTREQYV.

The rearrangement links TRBV27 to TRBJ2-1; possible D gene TRBD2, 6 bases. V was shortened by 3 bases and J by 4 bases, with 13 bases between the two germline ends. Germline V gene sequence: CDR1 MNHEY, CDR2 SMNVEV (reference sequence). The CDR3 runs 15 residues. CDR3 nucleotide sequence: TGTGCCAGCAGTTTGACCCAAAGCGGGTACAATGAGCAGTTCTTC. Encoded protein: CASSLTQSGYNEQFF.

The gene calls are TRBV19 and TRBJ2-7, with 12 bases identical to TRBD2. Germline CDR1 is LNHDA and CDR2 is SQIVND (reference sequence). There are 13 residues in the CDR3. With V trimmed by 4 bases and J by 6 bases, 1 base remained unmatched. The chain's CDR3 is CASSTTSGSEQYF. Here the CDR3 DNA reads TGTGCCAGTAGTACGACTAGCGGGAGCGAGCAGTACTTC.

This chain uses TRBV20-1 with TRBJ1-5, with a tentative D call TRBD1 (6 bases). The germline V and J ends were trimmed by 6 bases and 0 bases, with 12 bases remaining between them. The CDR3 contains 14 residues. Germline V gene data show CDR1 as DFQATT and CDR2 as SNEGSKA (reference sequence). This CDR3 is CSADTGFSNQPQHF. The CDR3 DNA is TGCAGTGCCGATACAGGGTTTAGCAATCAGCCCCAGCATTTT.

This clonotype has more than one count but fewer than ten. The chain uses TRBV6-2 or TRBV6-3 and TRBJ2-7; D ambiguous. V was shortened by 6 bases and J by 3 bases, with 18 bases between the two germline ends. The CDR3 consists of 15 residues. Per germline, CDR1 MNHEY and CDR2 SVGEGT. The CDR3 DNA is TGTGCCAGCAGACGGGCGGACCTAAAAGTCTACGAGCAGTACGTC. Its translation: CASRRADLKVYEQYV.

This rearrangement joins TRBV25-1 to TRBJ1-6; D not resolved. CDR1 and CDR2 (germline): MGHDK, SYGVNS. The CDR3 extends over 17 amino acids. Trimming took off 6 bases at V and 3 bases at J, with 18 bases between the two ends. The CDR3 DNA sequence: TGTGCCAGCAGCTCCGGGGTCGGCCTGGGCTATAATTCACCCCTCCACTTT. Residues: CASSSGVGLGYNSPLHF.

This clonotype was seen at least ten times. The rearrangement links TRBV4-1 to TRBJ1-1; D is uncertain. Between the trimmed V and J ends, which lost 3 bases and 0 bases, there was a span of 5 bases. This CDR3 has 13 residues. Germline CDR1 is MGHRA and CDR2 is YSYEKL. The CDR3 region has the DNA TGCGCCAGCAGCCAGGGTATGAACACTGAAGCTTTCTTT. This translates into CASSQGMNTEAFF.

Regarding this clonotype: Just one base apart from a much larger clone, this may be a read error. The genes are TRBV12-3 or TRBV12-4 and TRBJ1-5, with a weak D call TRBD1 (5 bases). This CDR3 region has 15 residues. Trimming left V 8 bases short and J 4 bases short, with 18 bases between. This CDR3 is CASGSKGRSNQPQHF. CDR3 nucleotides: TGTGCCAGCGGGAGCAAGGGACGTTCGAATCAGCCCCAGCATTTT.

The chain uses TRBV7-8 and TRBJ2-2; TRBD2 aligns across 7 bases. Trimming cost V 5 bases and J 5 bases; bases outside gene matches: 11. Germline V gives CDR1 SGHVS, CDR2 FQNEAQ. This CDR3 is 16 amino acids long. In DNA, the CDR3 is TGTGCCAGCAGCCACACGAGCGGGATTCAAACCGGGGAGCTGTTTTTT. Encoded protein: CASSHTSGIQTGELFF.

The chain links TRBV5-1 to TRBJ2-7; a possible D gene is TRBD2 (5 bases). CDR1 is SGHRS and CDR2 is YFSETQ in the germline V gene. The CDR3 covers 12 residues. Deletions cut 4 bases from V and 5 bases from J, with 10 bases between. CDR3 loop: CASSREGDEQYF. DNA for the CDR3: TGCGCCAGCAGCCGAGAGGGTGACGAGCAGTACTTC. The full variable domain, rest sourced from reference TRBV5-1 and TRBJ2-7, is KAGVTQTPRYLIKTRGQQVTLSCSPISGHRSVSWYQQTPGQGLQFLFEYFSETQRNKGNFPGRFSGRQFSNSRSEMNVSTLELGDSALYLCASSREGDEQYFGPGTRLTVT.

This sequence joins TRBV4-3 and TRBJ2-7; 8 bases fit TRBD2. The V segment lost 0 bases and the J segment 6 bases; nucleotides outside the gene matches: 7. The CDR3 consists of 15 residues. The germline V gene has CDR1 LGHNA and CDR2 YSLEER. This CDR3 reads CASSQDYRGTSEQYF. As DNA, the CDR3 is TGCGCCAGCAGCCAAGATTATCGCGGGACTAGCGAGCAGTACTTC.

This chain joins TRBV12-3 or TRBV12-4 and TRBJ1-4; D is undetermined. The V and J ends lost 0 bases and 8 bases respectively, with 16 bases between them. This CDR3 has 16 residues. The CDR3 here is CASSLAEGGIGEKLFF. CDR3 sequence (DNA): TGTGCCAGCAGTTTAGCGGAGGGAGGGATAGGCGAAAAACTGTTTTTT.

The chain carries TRBV19 and TRBJ1-1; weak D call: TRBD1 (5 bases). Trimming removed 3 bases at V and 3 bases at J, with 11 bases between. The V gene's germline CDR1 is LNHDA and CDR2 SQIVND (reference sequence). This CDR3 has 14 residues. The CDR3 is CASSITGVDTEAFF. In nucleotides, the CDR3 is TGTGCCAGTAGTATTACGGGGGTCGACACTGAAGCTTTCTTT. The whole variable domain, remainder taken from reference TRBV19 and TRBJ1-1, is DGGITQSPKYLFRKEGQNVTLSCEQNLNHDAMYWYRQDPGQGLRLIYYSQIVNDFQKGDIAEGYSVSREKKESFPLTVTSAQKNPTAFYLCASSITGVDTEAFFGQGTRLTVV.

This clonotype has ten or more counts. The V call is TRBV7-2, the J call TRBJ2-5, with D perhaps matching TRBD1 (6 bases). The V end was cut by 3 bases, the J end by 5 bases, with 13 bases between. Germline V gene data show CDR1 as SGHTA and CDR2 as FQGNSA. This CDR3 region has 14 residues. For the CDR3, the DNA is TGTGCCAGCAGCTTGTACAGGGAGCGGGAGACCCAGTACTTC. It encodes CASSLYRERETQYF.

This clonotype has only a few counts. This sequence joins TRBV27 and TRBJ2-3; D is unresolved. CDR3 length: 11 amino acids. The ends were cut back, 8 bases at V and 5 bases at J, with 8 bases in the middle. The germline gives CDR1 MNHEY, CDR2 SMNVEV (reference sequence). The CDR3 DNA reads as TGTGCCAGCTCGAACGTAGATACGCAGTATTTT. It yields the protein CASSNVDTQYF.

This clonotype was counted ten times or more. The chain recombines TRBV6-2 or TRBV6-3 with TRBJ2-2, with D perhaps matching TRBD2 (6 bases). Germline V lookup: CDR1 MNHEY, CDR2 SVGEGT. The CDR3 has 15 residues. V gave up 6 bases and J gave up 3 bases, with 14 bases separating them. The CDR3 loop reads CASRYQGGDTGELFF. The DNA for the CDR3 is TGTGCCAGCAGATATCAGGGCGGGGACACCGGGGAGCTGTTTTTT.

This clonotype was seen a few times. The gene calls are TRBV11-2 and TRBJ2-7; D gene uncertain. Germline loops: CDR1 SGHAT, CDR2 FQNNGV. Trimming shortened V by 0 bases and J by 3 bases, and 12 bases separated the two germline ends. The CDR3 loop spans 15 amino acids. The CDR3: CASSLDLRVGYEQYV. CDR3 coding DNA: TGTGCCAGCAGCTTAGACCTAAGGGTGGGCTACGAGCAGTACGTC.

V is TRBV11-2 and J is TRBJ1-4; D may be TRBD1 (5 bases). Germline CDR1 SGHAT, CDR2 FQNNGV. Trimming stripped 7 bases from V and 7 bases from J, with 25 bases between. The CDR3 contains 17 residues. DNA of the CDR3: TGTGCCAGCACGCCTCGAGGACAAAGACTTTGGAGTGAAAAACTGTTTTTT. Translation gives CASTPRGQRLWSEKLFF.

This clonotype appeared many times. The V and J genes are TRBV12-3 or TRBV12-4 and TRBJ1-4; D is perhaps TRBD1 (5 bases). The length of the CDR3 is 13 residues. V dropped 6 bases and J dropped 8 bases, with 13 bases sitting between them. CDR3 amino acids: CASSLSGIEKLFF. The CDR3 bases are TGTGCCAGCAGCCTCTCAGGGATCGAAAAACTGTTTTTT.

This clonotype has only a few counts. The chain links TRBV7-2 to TRBJ2-1, with D unclear. Trimming removed 5 bases from V and 10 bases from J, with 12 bases in between. CDR1 and CDR2 from the germline V gene are SGHTA and FQGNSA. This CDR3 spans 12 amino acids. The CDR3 here is CASSDHTGEQFF. CDR3 DNA: TGTGCCAGCAGCGATCATACCGGCGAGCAGTTCTTC.